This entry lists 21 T cell receptor beta chains sequenced from one sample in a study of human T cells and chemical hapten exposure. MiXCR was run by TCRdb on the RACE reads, yielding one entry per CDR3 protein. Seen here are fewer than 300,000 distinct CDR3 sequences, 7.5% to 9% observed once, and the top ten hold approximately 1.2%. Time point described: pre-sensitization, week 0. Treatment noted: therapeutic diphenylcyclopropenone sensitization with weekly scalp DPC. The specimen comprised whole blood, sampled in connection with sensitization to the hapten diphenylcyclopropenone (DPC). Receptors originate from a man between 18 and 29 years old with alopecia areata. Some clones in this sample may be carry-over from other donors' samples.

This rearrangement joins TRBV25-1 to TRBJ1-2, with no clear D. The CDR3 is 15 amino acids. CDR1 and CDR2 from the germline V gene are MGHDK and SYGVNS. V lost 3 bases to trimming and J lost 6 bases, with 17 bases between them. CDR3 amino acids: CASSDHSVGRNGYTF. CDR3 DNA: TGTGCCAGCAGTGACCACAGTGTTGGAAGGAATGGCTACACCTTC.

In its sample, this clonotype was seen once. The V call is TRBV5-5, the J call TRBJ2-7; D call uncertain. Germline CDR1 SGHKS, CDR2 YYEKEE (reference sequence). The CDR3 loop spans 14 amino acids. DNA of the CDR3: TGTGTCAGCAGCCATGAGACACACTCCTACGAGCAGTACGTC. Protein: CVSSHETHSYEQYV.

This clonotype has ten or more counts. The chain's CDR3 is CASSEGASGGLLQYF. The CDR3 DNA reads TGTGCCAGCAGTGAAGGGGCTAGCGGGGGGCTACTCCAGTACTTC. The chain couples TRBV2 to TRBJ2-5, with 11 bases matching TRBD2. Unmatched junction bases numbered 8, after V lost 1 base and J lost 10 bases. Germline lookup yields CDR1 SNHLY and CDR2 FYNNEI. CDR3 size: 15 residues.

This clonotype has more than one count but fewer than ten. The rearrangement uses TRBV5-1 and TRBJ2-2; D gene uncertain. V gave up 2 bases and J gave up 1 base, with 6 bases separating them. The CDR3 contains 14 residues. CDR1 is SGHRS and CDR2 is YFSETQ in the germline V gene. The CDR3 DNA sequence: TGCGCCAGCAGCTTTCCCAGGAACACCGGGGAGCTGTTTTTT. The encoded protein is CASSFPRNTGELFF.

This clonotype has more than one count but fewer than ten. The chain joins TRBV6-2 or TRBV6-3 to TRBJ2-3; D uncertain. Germline lookup yields CDR1 MNHEY and CDR2 SVGEGT. CDR3 length: 15 residues. Between the trimmed V and J ends, which lost 0 bases and 11 bases, there was a span of 18 bases. Here the CDR3 reads CASSYSQMTNPRQYF. The DNA of the CDR3 is TGTGCCAGCAGTTACTCTCAAATGACAAACCCGCGGCAGTATTTT.

This clonotype was recorded a few times. This chain joins TRBV7-6 and TRBJ2-5; either TRBD1 or TRBD2 may fit D (5 bases each). With 5 bases removed from V and 1 base from J, the gap between germline ends came to 14 bases. This CDR3 has 15 residues. Per germline, CDR1 SGHVS and CDR2 FNYEAQ. CDR3 nucleotides: TGTGCCAGCAGCCGCATCGGGGCTCTCCAAGAGACCCAGTACTTC. Protein: CASSRIGALQETQYF.

The CDR3 region is CASSYSPLVNEQFF. DNA for the CDR3: TGTGCCAGCAGTTACAGCCCCCTAGTCAATGAGCAGTTCTTC. The rearrangement joins TRBV6-6 to TRBJ2-1; D remains ambiguous. The CDR3 covers 14 residues. Trimming stripped 2 bases from V and 6 bases from J, with 11 bases between. The germline V gene encodes CDR1 MNHNY and CDR2 SVGAGI (reference sequence).

V usage is TRBV27 and J usage is TRBJ2-3; 7 nucleotides match TRBD1. The CDR3 sequence is 18 residues long. J was trimmed by 2 bases and V by 5 bases; bases with no gene match: 16. Germline assignment: CDR1 MNHEY and CDR2 SMNVEV (reference sequence). Here the CDR3 reads CASSTRPRTGGDTDTQYF. The CDR3 DNA reads TGTGCCAGCAGTACACGACCGAGGACAGGCGGAGACACAGATACGCAGTATTTT.

This clonotype was counted only a few times. V is TRBV6-4 and J is TRBJ2-1, with D uncertain. The V gene lost 0 bases and the J gene lost 7 bases, with 7 bases spanning the gap. This CDR3 contains 13 residues. Germline V gene lookup returns CDR1 MRHNA and CDR2 SNTAGT. The CDR3 protein is CASSDSEQNEQFF. CDR3 coding DNA: TGTGCCAGCAGTGACTCCGAGCAAAATGAGCAGTTCTTC.

This clonotype occurred many times. This rearrangement joins TRBV6-2 or TRBV6-3 to TRBJ2-7, with TRBD2 matching over 8 bases. From germline, CDR1 is MNHEY and CDR2 SVGEGT. J was trimmed by 3 bases and V by 2 bases; bases with no gene match: 12. The CDR3 consists of 17 residues. CDR3 protein: CASSYRPAGGTYYEQYF. The CDR3 DNA sequence: TGTGCCAGCAGTTACCGCCCCGCGGGGGGAACATACTACGAGCAGTACTTC.

This rearrangement joins TRBV6-2 or TRBV6-3 to TRBJ2-2; 7 bases are shared with TRBD2. The junction had 10 bases not matched to a gene; V was cut back by 7 bases and J by 2 bases. CDR1 and CDR2 from the germline V gene are MNHEY and SVGEGT. This CDR3 region has 16 residues. DNA for the CDR3: TGTGCCAGCAACGACCCCGGGGGGAGCAACACCGGGGAGCTGTTTTTT. Its protein product is CASNDPGGSNTGELFF.

The V gene is TRBV20-1, the J gene TRBJ2-7; D unclear. Looked up from germline, CDR1 is DFQATT and CDR2 is SNEGSKA (reference sequence). V lost 0 bases and J 3 bases, leaving 9 bases between the germline ends. This CDR3 comprises 13 residues. CDR3 bases: TGCAGTGCTAGAGATAGGTACAGCTACGAGCAGTACGTC. Encoded protein: CSARDRYSYEQYV.

The genes are TRBV12-3 or TRBV12-4 and TRBJ1-2, with unresolved D. The ends were cut back, 8 bases at V and 5 bases at J, with 12 bases in the middle. This CDR3 comprises 12 residues. The CDR3 protein is CASCRTTYGYTF. The CDR3 region has the DNA TGTGCCAGCTGCAGGACCACTTATGGCTACACCTTC.

The chain uses TRBV7-2 and TRBJ1-2; a possible D gene is TRBD1 (5 bases). V dropped 1 base and J dropped 1 base, with 10 bases sitting between them. CDR1 is SGHTA and CDR2 is FQGNSA in the germline V gene. The CDR3 runs to 15 residues. In DNA form, the CDR3 reads TGTGCCAGCAGCTTAGGGGCAGGGATTAACTATGGCTACACCTTC. This codes for CASSLGAGINYGYTF.

This clonotype was seen only a few times. The J gene is TRBJ1-2, the V gene TRBV20-1; the D gene is possibly TRBD1 (6 bases). The CDR3 loop spans 13 amino acids. Germline V gene lookup returns CDR1 DFQATT and CDR2 SNEGSKA (reference sequence). The ends were cut back, 1 base at V and 7 bases at J, with 13 bases in the middle. CDR3 residues: CSARVSGALGYTF. In nucleotides, the CDR3 is TGCAGTGCTAGAGTATCAGGGGCGCTTGGCTACACCTTC.

This clonotype was found many times. The rearrangement joins TRBV29-1 to TRBJ2-4; 10 bases match TRBD1. Germline CDR1 and CDR2: SQVTM and ANQGSEA. V was clipped by 4 bases and J by 12 bases; unmatched bases: 0. This CDR3 has 10 amino acids. The CDR3 protein is CSVGDRGQYF. The CDR3 coding sequence is TGCAGCGTTGGGGACAGGGGTCAGTACTTC.

The chain is built from TRBV7-2 and TRBJ2-3; D is possibly TRBD2 (5 bases). Trimming left V 5 bases short and J 9 bases short, with 15 bases between. This CDR3 has 13 residues. The V gene's germline CDR1 is SGHTA and CDR2 FQGNSA. The CDR3 bases are TGTGCCAGCAGCCCAGGACGGGAAGGAACGCAGTATTTT. Translated: CASSPGREGTQYF.

This clonotype was seen a handful of times. The chain has TRBV28 and TRBJ1-1; no definite D call. The germline CDR1 and CDR2 sequences are MDHEN and SYDVKM. V lost 1 base, J lost 10 bases, and 16 bases lay in between. The CDR3 has 14 amino acids. The CDR3 sequence is CASSLYAQVPGAFF. In DNA form, the CDR3 reads TGTGCCAGCAGTTTATACGCGCAGGTCCCCGGAGCTTTCTTT.

This clonotype was observed a handful of times. V usage is TRBV25-1 and J usage is TRBJ1-1; 7 bases agree with TRBD1. Losses at the gene ends were 7 bases for V and 0 bases for J; bases not matched to a gene: 8. The CDR3 is made up of 15 amino acids. Germline lookup yields CDR1 MGHDK and CDR2 SYGVNS. The CDR3 nucleotides read TGTGCCAGCAATCGGGACAGCCCTTTGAACACTGAAGCTTTCTTT. Protein product: CASNRDSPLNTEAFF.

In this sample, this clonotype turned up many times. For the CDR3, the DNA is TGTGCCATCACCTCTAGCGGGGGGCCCTCCCCAGCAGATACGCAGTATTTT. It specifies CAITSSGGPSPADTQYF. The chain couples TRBV10-3 to TRBJ2-3, with 11 bases fitting TRBD2. The CDR3 length is 17 residues. Losses at the gene ends were 7 bases for V and 4 bases for J; bases not matched to a gene: 13. Germline V gives CDR1 ENHRY, CDR2 SYGVKD.

This clonotype came up many times. This rearrangement joins TRBV6-5 to TRBJ2-2, with D possibly being TRBD2 (6 bases). Germline assignment: CDR1 MNHEY and CDR2 SVGAGI. V was shortened by 1 base and J by 3 bases, with 6 bases between the two germline ends. The CDR3 is made up of 14 amino acids. CDR3 nucleotides: TGTGCCAGCAGTTACTGGGGGGACACCGGGGAGCTGTTTTTT. Its translation is CASSYWGDTGELFF.